The 28 T cell receptor beta chains listed next were all sequenced from one sample in a study of shared clonotypes between healthy human individuals. The data were produced by immunoSEQ multiplex PCR, yet TCRdb's version contains in-frame clones alone and is incomplete. The repertoire holds around 510,000 clones, with 90% to 97% as singletons. Material: naive CD4+ T cells sorted from blood. The subset was: CD45RA+ positively selected. The receptors here all came from a woman aged 25 to 45 in good health.

The genes are TRBV28 and TRBJ1-1, with D perhaps TRBD1 (5 bases). V shed 7 bases and J shed 0 bases, with 18 bases lying between them. The CDR3 has 16 amino acids. The V gene's germline CDR1 is MDHEN and CDR2 SYDVKM. The CDR3 sequence: CASTSDATDMNTEAFF. CDR3 sequence (DNA): TGTGCCAGCACCTCAGATGCGACGGACATGAACACTGAAGCTTTCTTT.

The rearrangement joins TRBV6-6 to TRBJ2-7; unclear D gene. CDR1 is MNHNY and CDR2 is SVGAGI in the germline V gene (reference sequence). The CDR3 has 11 amino acids. Trimming cost V 4 bases and J 7 bases, with 8 bases left between them. CDR3 coding DNA: TGTGCCAGCAGTTCGTTATTGGAGCAGTACTTC. Translated, it gives CASSSLLEQYF.

The chain employs TRBV5-1 and TRBJ1-6; no clear D. V was clipped by 3 bases and J by 6 bases, with 7 bases between them. The CDR3 extends over 13 amino acids. In germline, CDR1 is SGHRS, CDR2 YFSETQ. The CDR3 DNA sequence: TGCGCCAGCAGCTGGGAGAGTAATTCACCCCTCCACTTT. Translating it yields CASSWESNSPLHF.

Regarding this clone: The same CDR3 arises from other DNA sequences in this sample as well. The DNA for the CDR3 is TGTGCCAGCAGCTTACGGGATACGCAGTATTTT. Its protein product is CASSLRDTQYF. The rearrangement joins TRBV7-9 to TRBJ2-3, with unresolved D. Per germline, CDR1 SEHNR and CDR2 FQNEAQ (reference sequence). This CDR3 is 11 amino acids long. V lost 2 bases, J lost 6 bases, and 3 bases lay in between.

The chain couples TRBV19 to TRBJ1-2, with 7 bases that match TRBD1. With 4 bases clipped from V and 0 bases from J, the junction kept 14 bases outside the gene matches. This CDR3 is 18 amino acids long. Per germline, CDR1 LNHDA and CDR2 SQIVND (reference sequence). The CDR3: CASSRLDRDSPANYGYTF. CDR3 coding DNA: TGTGCCAGTAGTAGACTCGATCGGGACAGCCCAGCTAACTATGGCTACACCTTC.

The V gene is TRBV5-1, the J gene TRBJ2-1, with a weak D call TRBD2 (7 bases). The CDR3 sequence is 13 residues long. In germline, CDR1 is SGHRS, CDR2 YFSETQ. V shed 3 bases and J shed 8 bases, with 12 bases lying between them. The CDR3 spells CASSWEGGDEQFF. In DNA, the CDR3 is TGCGCCAGCAGCTGGGAGGGGGGCGATGAGCAGTTCTTC.

V is TRBV5-1 and J is TRBJ1-2; unclear D gene. Trimming shortened V by 0 bases and J by 4 bases, and 7 bases separated the two germline ends. CDR1 and CDR2 (germline): SGHRS, YFSETQ. The CDR3 has 13 amino acids. Here the CDR3 reads CASSLESPYGYTF. The DNA of the CDR3 is TGCGCCAGCAGCTTGGAGAGCCCCTATGGCTACACCTTC.

V usage is TRBV9 and J usage is TRBJ2-3, with 9 bases fitting TRBD2. The CDR3 is 17 residues long. Per germline, CDR1 SGDLS and CDR2 YYNGEE. The ends lost 3 bases at V and 0 bases at J; junction bases unmatched: 8. CDR3 loop: CASSAQPGLASTDTQYF. As DNA, the CDR3 is TGTGCCAGCAGCGCCCAACCGGGACTAGCTAGCACAGATACGCAGTATTTT.

This chain connects TRBV28 to TRBJ1-2, with D maybe TRBD1 (5 bases). CDR3 length equals 12 residues. From germline, CDR1 is MDHEN and CDR2 SYDVKM. V gave up 6 bases and J gave up 7 bases, with 12 bases separating them. The CDR3 here is CASRIVGAGYTF. CDR3 DNA sequence: TGTGCCAGCAGGATCGTCGGGGCTGGCTACACCTTC.

V and J are TRBV5-1 and TRBJ1-2; D remains unclear. V gave up 4 bases and J gave up 8 bases, with 12 bases separating them. Germline loops: CDR1 SGHRS, CDR2 YFSETQ. CDR3 length equals 12 residues. CDR3 in amino acids: CASSPGRMGYTF. The DNA of the CDR3 is TGCGCCAGCAGCCCGGGTAGAATGGGCTACACCTTC.

The chain combines TRBV6-5 with TRBJ2-1; the match to TRBD2 covers 10 bases. From germline, CDR1 is MNHEY and CDR2 SVGAGI. Trimming took 4 bases from V and 6 from J; bases not matched to a gene: 6. The CDR3 runs 15 residues. CDR3 region: CASSSSGRDVNEQFF. CDR3 nucleotides: TGTGCCAGCAGTTCAAGCGGGAGGGATGTCAATGAGCAGTTCTTC.

The gene calls are TRBV7-9 and TRBJ2-7; a weak D match, TRBD1 (5 bases). V lost 4 bases and J lost 4, with 14 bases in between. CDR1 is SEHNR and CDR2 is FQNEAQ in the germline V gene (reference sequence). CDR3 size: 14 residues. The CDR3 here is CASSSDGHPYEQYF. The CDR3 DNA sequence: TGTGCCAGCAGCTCGGATGGACATCCTTACGAGCAGTACTTC.

This clone was seen just once. J is TRBJ2-2 and V is TRBV15; the D is unclear. In germline, CDR1 is LNHNV, CDR2 YYDKDF (reference sequence). The CDR3 is made up of 14 amino acids. V lost 3 bases, J lost 1 base, and 6 bases lay in between. In DNA, the CDR3 is TGTGCCACCAGCAGGCCGGTGAACACCGGGGAGCTGTTTTTT. It translates to CATSRPVNTGELFF.

This chain joins TRBV28 and TRBJ2-3, with TRBD2 matching over 14 bases. The V segment lost 5 bases and the J segment 3 bases; nucleotides outside the gene matches: 10. This CDR3 is built from 18 residues. Germline V gives CDR1 MDHEN, CDR2 SYDVKM. CDR3 bases: TGTGCCAGCAGTGTAATGGGACTAGCGGGAGTAACGACAGATACGCAGTATTTT. Translating gives CASSVMGLAGVTTDTQYF.

This chain uses TRBV11-2 with TRBJ2-5, with 11 bases fitting TRBD1. V was clipped by 1 base and J by 8 bases; unmatched bases: 3. There are 14 residues in the CDR3. The germline gives CDR1 SGHAT, CDR2 FQNNGV. Here the CDR3 reads CASSLAGQGETQYF. The CDR3 DNA follows: TGTGCCAGCAGCTTAGCGGGACAGGGGGAAACCCAGTACTTC.

The V and J genes are TRBV6-5 and TRBJ2-5; tentatively, D is TRBD1 or TRBD2 (5 bases each). This CDR3 has 13 amino acids. With 6 bases removed from V and 4 bases from J, the gap between germline ends came to 12 bases. In germline, CDR1 is MNHEY, CDR2 SVGAGI. CDR3 loop: CASRAVGVETQYF. CDR3 sequence (DNA): TGTGCCAGCAGAGCGGTGGGGGTAGAGACCCAGTACTTC.

The V call is TRBV5-1, the J call TRBJ1-2, with a weak D call TRBD1 (6 bases). The V gene's germline CDR1 is SGHRS and CDR2 YFSETQ. The CDR3 totals 14 residues. V lost 2 bases and J lost 6, with 14 bases in between. The CDR3 sequence is CASSFQGGSNGYTF. DNA of the CDR3: TGCGCCAGCAGCTTCCAAGGGGGATCCAATGGCTACACCTTC.

The chain links TRBV28 to TRBJ1-6; 9 nucleotides line up with TRBD1. This CDR3 spans 15 amino acids. V was clipped by 9 bases and J by 7 bases; unmatched bases: 10. Germline-derived CDR1 and CDR2 are MDHEN and SYDVKM. The CDR3 protein is CASNRGGTGNSPLHF. As DNA, the CDR3 is TGTGCCAGTAACCGCGGCGGGACAGGGAATTCACCCCTCCACTTT.

V and J are TRBV7-9 and TRBJ2-5; 11 bases map to TRBD2. J lost 1 base, V lost 6 bases, and 4 bases had no gene match. CDR1 SEHNR and CDR2 FQNEAQ come from the germline V gene (reference sequence). This CDR3 has 15 amino acids. CDR3 residues: CASRASGRSQETQYF. DNA for the CDR3: TGTGCCAGCAGGGCTAGCGGGAGGTCCCAAGAGACCCAGTACTTC.

V gene TRBV28 combines with J gene TRBJ2-2; TRBD2 matches at 8 bases. Trimming at V came to 5 bases and at J to 1 base, leaving 15 bases not matched to a gene. CDR1 is MDHEN and CDR2 is SYDVKM in the germline V gene. This CDR3 comprises 19 residues. The CDR3 nucleotides are TGTGCCAGCAGTCCTGGACTAGCCTCCAGTACGGGGAACACCGGGGAGCTGTTTTTT. Translated, it gives CASSPGLASSTGNTGELFF. Full variable domain (missing parts from reference TRBV28 and TRBJ2-2): DVKVTQSSRYLVKRTGEKVFLECVQDMDHENMFWYRQDPGLGLRLIYFSYDVKMKEKGDIPEGYSVSREKKERFSLILESASTNQTSMYLCASSPGLASSTGNTGELFFGEGSRLTVL.

V and J are TRBV7-9 and TRBJ2-3; the D gene could be TRBD1 or TRBD2 (5 bases each). Trimming took 5 bases from V and 7 from J, leaving 22 bases between them. The CDR3 length is 16 residues. The germline V gene encodes CDR1 SEHNR and CDR2 FQNEAQ (reference sequence). CDR3 region: CASSLGDDWLRNTQYF. Here the CDR3 DNA reads TGTGCCAGCAGCCTAGGGGACGACTGGCTCCGAAATACGCAGTATTTT.

This chain joins TRBV15 and TRBJ1-4, with D perhaps TRBD1 (6 bases). The V end lost 0 bases, the J end lost 8 bases, and 19 bases lay between the germline ends. CDR1 LNHNV and CDR2 YYDKDF come from the germline V gene (reference sequence). The CDR3 is 17 residues long. DNA of the CDR3: TGTGCCACCAGCAGAGATGAGGGGGTGCGGGCGTGGGAAAAACTGTTTTTT. Its translation: CATSRDEGVRAWEKLFF.

This clone was detected only once. The chain employs TRBV28 and TRBJ2-4; a possible D gene is TRBD2 (6 bases). The CDR3 is made up of 15 amino acids. V was cut by 3 bases and J by 1 base, with 10 bases left in between. Germline V gene data show CDR1 as MDHEN and CDR2 as SYDVKM. The CDR3 nucleotides read TGTGCCAGCAGTTTGCCCGGGGGTGCCAAAAACATTCAGTACTTC. Translation gives CASSLPGGAKNIQYF.

This chain uses TRBV7-9 with TRBJ2-7, with D perhaps TRBD1 or TRBD2 (6 bases each). The ends were cut back, 1 base at V and 6 bases at J, with 22 bases in the middle. The CDR3 contains 17 residues. CDR1 and CDR2 (germline): SEHNR, FQNEAQ (reference sequence). The CDR3 loop is CASSLVWEGGQRSEQYF. CDR3 in DNA: TGTGCCAGCAGCTTAGTATGGGAAGGGGGGCAAAGGAGCGAGCAGTACTTC.

This chain joins TRBV12-2 and TRBJ1-5. TRBV12-2 is shown as a pseudogene. This CDR3 region has 17 residues. CDR3 bases: TGTGCAAGTCGCTTAGCGGGGAAGGGGGGGCGCCCCCAGCCCCAGCATTTT. Translated: CASRLAGKGGRPQPQHF.

The chain employs TRBV18 and TRBJ1-2; 8 bases are a match to TRBD1. Germline-derived CDR1 and CDR2 are KGHSH and LQKENI. Trimming at V came to 3 bases and at J to 1 base, leaving 1 base not matched to a gene. There are 14 residues in the CDR3. CDR3 residues: CASSPGQGNYGYTF. DNA for the CDR3: TGTGCCAGCTCACCTGGACAGGGTAACTATGGCTACACCTTC.

This sequence joins TRBV19 and TRBJ2-2; D gene ambiguous. The CDR3 has 16 residues. Looked up from germline, CDR1 is LNHDA and CDR2 is SQIVND (reference sequence). Trimming removed 5 bases from V and 1 base from J, with 14 bases in between. The CDR3 DNA is TGTGCCAGTAGTCCCCTCGGAGAGTGGAACACCGGGGAGCTGTTTTTT. It translates to CASSPLGEWNTGELFF. The full variable domain, completed using reference TRBV19 and TRBJ2-2, is DGGITQSPKYLFRKEGQNVTLSCEQNLNHDAMYWYRQDPGQGLRLIYYSQIVNDFQKGDIAEGYSVSREKKESFPLTVTSAQKNPTAFYLCASSPLGEWNTGELFFGEGSRLTVL.

This clone occurred once. The chain recombines TRBV11-2 with TRBJ2-7, with 13 bases lining up with TRBD2. J lost 3 bases, V lost 4 bases, and 6 bases had no gene match. The CDR3 sequence is 16 residues long. Germline CDR1 reads SGHAT; CDR2 reads FQNNGV. The CDR3 DNA reads as TGTGCCAGCAGCTATCGCGGGACTAGCGGGATCTACGAGCAGTACTTC. Amino acids: CASSYRGTSGIYEQYF.